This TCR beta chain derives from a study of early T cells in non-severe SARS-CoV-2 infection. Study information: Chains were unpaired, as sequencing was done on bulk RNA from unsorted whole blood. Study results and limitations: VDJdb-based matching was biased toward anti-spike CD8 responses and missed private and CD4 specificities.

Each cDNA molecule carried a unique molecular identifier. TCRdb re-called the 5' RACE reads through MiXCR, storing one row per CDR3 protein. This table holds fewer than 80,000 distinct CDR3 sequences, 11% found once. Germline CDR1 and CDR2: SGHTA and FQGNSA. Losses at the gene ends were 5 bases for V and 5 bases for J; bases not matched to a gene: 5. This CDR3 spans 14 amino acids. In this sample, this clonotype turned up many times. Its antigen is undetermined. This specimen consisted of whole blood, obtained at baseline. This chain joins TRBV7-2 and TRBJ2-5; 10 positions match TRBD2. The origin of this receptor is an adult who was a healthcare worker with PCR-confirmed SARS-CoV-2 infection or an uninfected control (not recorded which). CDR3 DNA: TGTGCCAGCAGCCGAGGACTAGCGGATGAGACCCAGTACTTC. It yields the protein CASSRGLADETQYF. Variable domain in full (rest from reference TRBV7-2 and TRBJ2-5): GAGVSQSPSNKVTEKGKDVELRCDPISGHTALYWYRQSLGQGLEFLIYFQGNSAPDKSGLPSDRFSAERTGGSVSTLTIQRTQQEDSAVYLCASSRGLADETQYFGPGTRLLVL.